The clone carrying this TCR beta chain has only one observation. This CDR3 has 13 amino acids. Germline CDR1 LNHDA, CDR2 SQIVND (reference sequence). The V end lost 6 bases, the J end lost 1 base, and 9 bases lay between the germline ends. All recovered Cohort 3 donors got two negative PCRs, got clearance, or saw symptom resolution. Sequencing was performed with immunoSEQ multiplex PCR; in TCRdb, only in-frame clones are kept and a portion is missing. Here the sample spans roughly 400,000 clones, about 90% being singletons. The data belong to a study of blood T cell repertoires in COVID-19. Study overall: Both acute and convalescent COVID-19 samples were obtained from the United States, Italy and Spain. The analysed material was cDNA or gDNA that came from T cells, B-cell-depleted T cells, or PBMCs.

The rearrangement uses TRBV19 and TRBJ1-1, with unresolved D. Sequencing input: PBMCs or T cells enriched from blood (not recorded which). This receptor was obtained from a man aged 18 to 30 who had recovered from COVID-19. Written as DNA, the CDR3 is TGTGCCAGTAGGGCACCATGGAACACTGAAGCTTTCTTT. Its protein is CASRAPWNTEAFF.